This T cell receptor (beta chain) was recorded in a study of blood T cell repertoires in COVID-19 (dated by TCRdb to 2019 to 2021). Regarding the study in general: Samples from collaborators originated in the United States, Italy and Spain and spanned both the acute and convalescent phases of COVID-19. The material from the prospective study consisted of cDNA or gDNA derived from T cells, B-cell-depleted T cells, or PBMCs. The dataset comprised deeply sampled blood TCRbeta repertoires from subjects exposed to, actively infected with, or recovered from COVID-19. The repertoires were released in a freely available public database intended as a resource for research on the immune response to SARS-CoV-2. The samples were drawn from two sources: the first 160 participants of the ongoing ImmuneRACE study, and 1,254 subjects contributed by 6 global collaborators. A de-identified subject ID, COVID-19 status, age in years and sex were almost always included in the sample metadata. Where HLA class I and class II types were available, the types were taken from metadata supplied by the sample provider, not from assay-based typing. What the work shows at the level of the full study, not this receptor alone: How much clinical and demographic metadata was included differed by source and by participant, and the metadata was provided uncurated.

In the prospective study, participants were 18 to 89 years old, resided in about two dozen geographic areas of the United States, and were enrolled through a virtual design. In the prospective study, cohorts were assigned on the basis of participant-reported clinical history obtained from a screening survey and a study questionnaire. ImmuneRACE Cohort 3 recovered participants were defined by two consecutive negative NP/OP PCR tests, healthcare professional clearance, or symptom resolution. In the prospective study, mobile phlebotomists collected whole blood, serum and a nasopharyngeal or oropharyngeal swab from each participant. Participants in the prospective study had the option to provide additional blood draws and questionnaires over a roughly two-month period. Prospective study blood samples were shipped either frozen or at room temperature before DNA extraction. TCRbeta CDR3 regions were amplified from genomic DNA by means of the immunoSEQ Assay, a bias-controlled multiplex PCR. The authors' analysis ran thus. Nucleated cell counts per sample were estimated from amplification of reference gene primers within the assay. To quantify the absolute abundance of each unique TCRbeta CDR3 rearrangement, sequence reads were collapsed and filtered. For each sample, productive Simpson clonality was calculated by taking the square root of Simpson's diversity index across productive rearrangements. TCRdb holds this immuneACCESS table with in-frame rearrangements only. Some clones are missing; in checked studies, unresolved V genes explain under half, and the rest has no known cause. That table furnishes V, J and clone size, whereas the DNA furnished D and trimming. The sample yields roughly 310,000 clones; 89% were counted once. The ten largest clones take up approximately 9.4% of the sample.

Turning to this clone: Its antigen has not been determined. Base qualities are not provided; no much larger clone lies one nucleotide away.

The source is a woman aged 40 to 49 who had recovered from COVID-19. Sequencing was performed on PBMCs or T cells enriched from blood (not recorded which).

At the DNA level, the sequence is TGTGCCAGCAGCTTAGACCTCACAGGGGGCCATGAGCAGTTCTTC. It encodes CASSLDLTGGHEQFF. Here the chain combines TRBV5-4 and TRBJ2-1, and 9 bases in between align with TRBD1. Its CDR3 holds 15 amino acids, cysteine through phenylalanine. Only CDR3 DNA is held: 45 bases, read in frame from base 1. The germline V gene (reference sequence) yields SGHNT for CDR1 and YYREEE for CDR2. Relative to germline, V is missing 2 bases and J is missing 8 bases, with 8 bases of the junction outside any gene match.